These 6 T cell receptor beta chains were all obtained from the same sample, sequenced in a study of blood T cells in healthy people across ages. The authors ran a second PCR of about 6 to 12 cycles using a sample-barcoded 5' primer and a J-beta primer mix. TCRdb reanalysed the 5' RACE reads using MiXCR and keeps one entry per CDR3 protein. The sample contains 1.5 million to 2 million distinct CDR3 sequences, approximately 39% of which appear only once. Source material: blood. All receptors come from a human donor in good health.

The rearrangement joins TRBV5-1 to TRBJ1-2; D perhaps matches TRBD1 (6 bases). The germline V gene has CDR1 SGHRS and CDR2 YFSETQ. V lost 0 bases and J 2 bases, leaving 11 bases between the germline ends. The CDR3 length is 15 residues. CDR3 nucleotide sequence: TGCGCCAGCAGCTTGGGGACAGCATACAACTATGGCTACACCTTC. Its translation: CASSLGTAYNYGYTF.

This clonotype was counted a few times. The CDR3 reads CASSYSSHEQYF. The CDR3 nucleotides read TGTGCCAGCAGTTACTCCAGCCACGAGCAGTACTTC. J is TRBJ2-4 and V is TRBV6-5; no clear D. TRBJ2-7 matches the DNA end more closely, so the J call is doubtful. This CDR3 region has 12 residues. The germline V gene encodes CDR1 MNHEY and CDR2 SVGAGI.

This clonotype occurred a few times. The rearrangement uses TRBV7-9 and TRBJ2-1; 8 bases fit TRBD2. The CDR3 has 17 amino acids. J gave up 6 bases and V 2 bases, and 12 bases lay outside the gene matches. Per the germline V gene, CDR1 is SEHNR and CDR2 is FQNEAQ (reference sequence). CDR3 sequence (DNA): TGTGCCAGCAGCTTAAGCGGGGGAAATAACCGGGGCAATGAGCAGTTCTTC. Amino acids: CASSLSGGNNRGNEQFF.

This clonotype was seen a single time. The chain couples TRBV4-3 to TRBJ2-5; 11 bases agree with TRBD2. The V segment lost 6 bases and the J segment 6 bases; nucleotides outside the gene matches: 18. The CDR3 is 18 residues long. The germline V gene has CDR1 LGHNA and CDR2 YSLEER. The CDR3 spells CASSLILAGGRSRQTQYF. CDR3 nucleotides: TGCGCCAGCAGTCTAATTTTAGCGGGGGGGAGGAGTAGGCAGACCCAGTACTTC.

In regard to this clonotype: A single base separates this from a much larger clone, so it may be a read error. This chain uses TRBV29-1 with TRBJ2-7, with a tentative D call TRBD2 (7 bases). CDR1 is SQVTM, CDR2 ANQGSEA, per germline. V was clipped by 4 bases and J by 7 bases, with 14 bases between them. This CDR3 contains 12 residues. CDR3 sequence reads: CSVVSGGNEQYF. The CDR3 bases are TGCAGCGTTGTATCGGGGGGCAATGAGCAGTACTTC.

As for this clonotype: A read error may explain this, as a much larger clone is one base away. The chain is built from TRBV20-1 and TRBJ1-2; D might be TRBD1 (5 bases). V shed 4 bases and J shed 0 bases, with 18 bases lying between them. The CDR3 is made up of 16 amino acids. Germline V lookup: CDR1 DFQATT, CDR2 SNEGSKA (reference sequence). As DNA, the CDR3 is TGCAGTGCTACGAAAGGCGGCAGGGAGTCTAACTATGGCTACACCTTC. Amino acids: CSATKGGRESNYGYTF.